This T cell receptor beta chain comes out of a study of CD4 T cells in relation to SARS-CoV-2 and coronaviruses. Overall study context: TCR beta CDR3s were sequenced after approximately ten-day antigen culture of PBMCs. Controls used an HIV-1 Nef peptide pool or no peptide.

The unexposed donors gave CD4+ T cells in about 2011-2018, prior to COVID-19. After ten to eleven days of culture, CD4+ T cells were isolated. Testing used SARS-CoV-2 S/N and four cold-coronavirus spikes on unexposed-donor CD4+ T cells, cells permitting. In the case of this clone: Its antigen is not known.

The V and J ends lost 3 bases and 2 bases, in that order; junction bases with no gene match: 11. The CDR3 spans 16 residues. CDR1 is DFQATT and CDR2 is SNEGSKA in the germline V gene (reference sequence). TCRdb keeps only in-frame clones here, not all; method: immunoSEQ multiplex PCR. In the table there are 23,000 or so clones, under 80% of which are singletons. The chain couples TRBV20-1 to TRBJ2-5; 8 bases map to TRBD2. This TCR derives from a human donor in good health. Sequencing was carried out using CD4+ T cells from PBMCs, cultured in vitro. CDR3 loop: CSASDETSGLQETQYF. For the CDR3, the DNA is TGCAGTGCTAGTGATGAAACTAGCGGCCTACAAGAGACCCAGTACTTC.